Given below is one TCR beta chain in context. No cognate antigen has been identified for it. Within one base of it there is no much larger clone, and no base qualities were kept. The protocol used for the library was the immunoSEQ multiplex PCR assay. TCRdb took over this immuneACCESS table, retaining in-frame rearrangements with V and J assigned. Such tables are incomplete; in checked studies, under half of the missing clones stem from an unresolved V gene, and the remainder is unexplained. A total of 50,000 to 55,000 clones appear in this sample, 85% to 95% of them only once. The ten largest clones take up approximately 2.2% of the sample. Based on the germline V gene (reference sequence), the CDR1 and CDR2 sequences are GTSNPN and SVGIG. The CDR3 holds 12 amino acids from the cysteine to the phenylalanine. Just CDR3 DNA is preserved here, 36 bases in frame from base 1. A distance of 12 bases separates the germline ends of V and J, which lose 0 bases and 9 bases respectively.

The data belong to a study of control samples from healthy donors and cancer patients (TCRdb year 2020). This receptor was obtained from a man aged 30 to 39 in good health. The V and J segments used are TRBV30 and TRBJ2-7, with no reliable assignment of the D segment. Sequences were obtained from blood. The CDR3 reads as follows: CAWSVMPRSQYF. At the DNA level, the sequence is TGTGCCTGGAGTGTAATGCCGAGGTCGCAGTACTTC.